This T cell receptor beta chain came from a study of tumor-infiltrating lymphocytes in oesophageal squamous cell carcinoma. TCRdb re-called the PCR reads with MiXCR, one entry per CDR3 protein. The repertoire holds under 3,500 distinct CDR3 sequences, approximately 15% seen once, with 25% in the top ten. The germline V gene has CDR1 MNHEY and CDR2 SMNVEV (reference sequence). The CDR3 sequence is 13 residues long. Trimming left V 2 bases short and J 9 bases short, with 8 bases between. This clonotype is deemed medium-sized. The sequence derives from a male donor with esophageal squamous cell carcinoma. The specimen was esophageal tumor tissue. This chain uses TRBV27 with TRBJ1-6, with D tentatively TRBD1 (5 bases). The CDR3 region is CASSLIQGSPLHF. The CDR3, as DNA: TGTGCCAGCAGTTTAATCCAGGGTTCACCCCTCCACTTT.